The T cell receptor (beta chain) under discussion was sequenced for a study of identical twins. CDR1 and CDR2 from the germline V gene are MNHNS and SASEGT. Trimming took 7 bases from V and 6 from J, leaving 18 bases between them. The CDR3 is 15 residues long. TCRdb redid the calling of the 5' RACE reads with MiXCR, one entry per CDR3 protein. The sample records hundreds of thousands of distinct CDR3 sequences, approximately 8.5% being singletons. Healthy Caucasian donors formed the entire cohort. Only a few counts were recorded for this clonotype. The same data also went into a second study, on yellow fever vaccine responses in identical twins.

The source material was memory (CD45RO+) T cells sorted from blood. The TCR was taken from a woman aged 18-35 years in good health. This chain connects TRBV6-1 to TRBJ2-2; D assignment may be TRBD1 or TRBD2 (5 bases each). The CDR3 bases are TGTGCCAGCAAAAACACGGGGCGGGTATCCGGGGAGCTGTTTTTT. As protein: CASKNTGRVSGELFF.